These T cell receptor beta chains were read from a single sample in a study of T cell changes during pregnancy in multiple sclerosis. The data were produced by immunoSEQ multiplex PCR, yet TCRdb's version contains in-frame clones alone and is incomplete. The sample has 25,000 to 30,000 clones, about 83% seen once. Source: CD8+ T cells from peripheral blood mononuclear cells, taken after pregnancy. These receptors all stem from a female donor with multiple sclerosis, enrolled in a pregnancy study. CDR3s include the opening cysteine and the closing phenylalanine or tryptophan. The order of the fields is D gene, J gene, clone size, V gene, CDR3 protein, CDR3 DNA. The D gene is left open where the match is weak. For some rows the clone size is stated as once, few or many, or as a class when expanded; others skip it.

d_call: .
j_call: TRBJ2-5
clone_size: .
v_call: TRBV7-8
cdr3_aa: CASLLRPSQETQYF
cdr3_nt: TGTGCCAGCCTCCTTCGTCCGAGTCAAGAGACCCAGTACTTC

d_call: .
j_call: TRBJ1-3
clone_size: .
v_call: TRBV5-8
cdr3_aa: CASSLGAGNTIYF
cdr3_nt: TGTGCCAGCAGCTTGGGGGCCGGAAACACCATATATTTT

d_call: .
j_call: TRBJ1-1
clone_size: .
v_call: TRBV10-2
cdr3_aa: CASSYNGQMNTEAFF
cdr3_nt: TGCGCCAGCAGTTATAATGGACAGATGAACACTGAAGCTTTCTTT

d_call: .
j_call: TRBJ2-1
clone_size: .
v_call: TRBV7-8
cdr3_aa: CASSSPGGLTYNEQFF
cdr3_nt: TGTGCCAGCAGCTCCCCCGGAGGACTAACCTACAATGAGCAGTTCTTC

d_call: TRBD2
j_call: TRBJ2-1
clone_size: .
v_call: TRBV7-6
cdr3_aa: CASSGWEGGYKFF
cdr3_nt: TGTGCCAGCAGCGGGTGGGAGGGTGGGTACAAGTTCTTC

d_call: TRBD2
j_call: TRBJ2-3
clone_size: .
v_call: TRBV5-6
cdr3_aa: CASSASGGDTQYF
cdr3_nt: TGTGCCAGCAGCGCTAGCGGGGGAGATACGCAGTATTTT

d_call: .
j_call: TRBJ1-2
clone_size: .
v_call: TRBV6-5
cdr3_aa: CASSYIPPAANYGYTF
cdr3_nt: TGTGCCAGCAGTTACATTCCACCCGCAGCTAACTATGGCTACACCTTC

d_call: TRBD1
j_call: TRBJ1-2
clone_size: .
v_call: TRBV6-5
cdr3_aa: CASSYRDRDNYGYTF
cdr3_nt: TGTGCCAGCAGTTATCGGGACAGGGACAACTATGGCTACACCTTC

d_call: .
j_call: TRBJ2-3
clone_size: .
v_call: TRBV28
cdr3_aa: CASSLFGGTGTDTQYF
cdr3_nt: TGTGCCAGCAGTCTATTCGGGGGAACGGGTACAGATACGCAGTATTTT

d_call: .
j_call: TRBJ2-7
clone_size: .
v_call: TRBV11-2
cdr3_aa: CASSLDDSQSYEQYF
cdr3_nt: TGTGCCAGCAGCTTAGATGACTCGCAAAGCTACGAGCAGTACTTC

d_call: TRBD1
j_call: TRBJ1-2
clone_size: .
v_call: TRBV7-9
cdr3_aa: CASSLMRTGGIYGYTF
cdr3_nt: TGTGCCAGCAGCTTAATGAGGACAGGGGGCATCTATGGCTACACCTTC

d_call: TRBD1
j_call: TRBJ2-7
clone_size: .
v_call: TRBV29-1
cdr3_aa: CSVEKPGGYEQYF
cdr3_nt: TGCAGCGTTGAAAAGCCAGGGGGTTACGAGCAGTACTTC

d_call: .
j_call: TRBJ1-2
clone_size: .
v_call: TRBV27
cdr3_aa: CASWGESPYGYTF
cdr3_nt: TGTGCCAGCTGGGGGGAGAGCCCCTATGGCTACACCTTC

d_call: TRBD1
j_call: TRBJ1-2
clone_size: medium-sized
v_call: TRBV27
cdr3_aa: CASSAHRGGYTF
cdr3_nt: TGTGCCAGCAGTGCACACAGGGGGGGCTACACCTTC

d_call: .
j_call: TRBJ1-2
clone_size: .
v_call: TRBV30
cdr3_aa: CAWRHSFYGYTF
cdr3_nt: TGTGCCTGGAGGCACAGTTTCTATGGCTACACCTTC

d_call: TRBD1
j_call: TRBJ1-5
clone_size: .
v_call: TRBV19
cdr3_aa: CASSVDREGIWSNQPQHF
cdr3_nt: TGTGCCAGTAGTGTGGACAGGGAGGGAATCTGGAGCAATCAGCCCCAGCATTTT

d_call: .
j_call: TRBJ2-1
clone_size: .
v_call: TRBV11-2
cdr3_aa: CASSFMGGALGNEQFF
cdr3_nt: TGTGCCAGCAGCTTTATGGGGGGGGCATTAGGAAATGAGCAGTTCTTC